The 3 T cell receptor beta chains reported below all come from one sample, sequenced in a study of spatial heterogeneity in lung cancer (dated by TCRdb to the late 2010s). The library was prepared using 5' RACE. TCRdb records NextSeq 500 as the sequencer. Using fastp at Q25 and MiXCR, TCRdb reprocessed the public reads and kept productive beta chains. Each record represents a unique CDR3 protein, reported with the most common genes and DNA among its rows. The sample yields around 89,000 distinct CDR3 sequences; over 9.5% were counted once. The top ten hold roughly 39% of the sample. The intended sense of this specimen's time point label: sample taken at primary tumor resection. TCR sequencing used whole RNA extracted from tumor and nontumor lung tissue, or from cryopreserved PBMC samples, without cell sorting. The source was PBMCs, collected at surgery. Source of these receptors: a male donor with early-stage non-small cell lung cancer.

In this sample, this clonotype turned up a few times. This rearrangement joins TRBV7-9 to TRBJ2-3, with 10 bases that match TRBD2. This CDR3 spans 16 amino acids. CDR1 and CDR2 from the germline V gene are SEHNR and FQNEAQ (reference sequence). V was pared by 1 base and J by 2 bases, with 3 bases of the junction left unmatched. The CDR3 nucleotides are TGTGCCAGCAGCTTAGTACTAGCGGGGCACACAGATACGCAGTATTTT. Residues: CASSLVLAGHTDTQYF. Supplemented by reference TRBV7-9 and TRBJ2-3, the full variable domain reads DTGVSQNPRHKITKRGQNVTFRCDPISEHNRLYWYRQTLGQGPEFLTYFQNEAQLEKSRLLSDRFSAERPKGSFSTLEIQRTEQGDSAMYLCASSLVLAGHTDTQYFGPGTRLTVL.

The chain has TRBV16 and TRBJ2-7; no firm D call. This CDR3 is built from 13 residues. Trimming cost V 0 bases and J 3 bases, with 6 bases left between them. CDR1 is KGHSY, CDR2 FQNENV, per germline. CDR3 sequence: CASSQSWGYEQYF. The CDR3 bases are TGTGCCAGCAGCCAATCATGGGGCTACGAGCAGTACTTC.

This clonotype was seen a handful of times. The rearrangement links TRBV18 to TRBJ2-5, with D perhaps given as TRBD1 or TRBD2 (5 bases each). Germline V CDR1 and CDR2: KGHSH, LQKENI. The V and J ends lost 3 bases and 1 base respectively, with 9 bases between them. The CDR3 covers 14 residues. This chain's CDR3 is CASSPRGSQETQYF. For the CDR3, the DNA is TGTGCCAGCTCACCGAGGGGCAGCCAAGAGACCCAGTACTTC.